Sequencing of this T cell receptor (beta chain) was carried out in a study of T cell changes during pregnancy in multiple sclerosis. Here immunoSEQ multiplex PCR was the method, and the copy in TCRdb shows in-frame clones only, minus some. The data contain around 78,000 clones, about nine tenths of them singletons. The TCR sequence derives from a female donor in good health, enrolled as a control in a pregnancy study. The sample was peripheral blood, taken in the third trimester of pregnancy.

The CDR3 loop is CASSPRDRAKTYEQYF. The CDR3 coding sequence is TGTGCCAGCAGCCCCAGGGACAGGGCGAAGACCTACGAGCAGTACTTC. The gene calls are TRBV7-9 and TRBJ2-7, with 9 bases that match TRBD1. CDR1 is SEHNR, CDR2 FQNEAQ, per germline (reference sequence). V dropped 5 bases and J dropped 2; count of bases not matched to a gene: 10. This CDR3 comprises 16 residues.